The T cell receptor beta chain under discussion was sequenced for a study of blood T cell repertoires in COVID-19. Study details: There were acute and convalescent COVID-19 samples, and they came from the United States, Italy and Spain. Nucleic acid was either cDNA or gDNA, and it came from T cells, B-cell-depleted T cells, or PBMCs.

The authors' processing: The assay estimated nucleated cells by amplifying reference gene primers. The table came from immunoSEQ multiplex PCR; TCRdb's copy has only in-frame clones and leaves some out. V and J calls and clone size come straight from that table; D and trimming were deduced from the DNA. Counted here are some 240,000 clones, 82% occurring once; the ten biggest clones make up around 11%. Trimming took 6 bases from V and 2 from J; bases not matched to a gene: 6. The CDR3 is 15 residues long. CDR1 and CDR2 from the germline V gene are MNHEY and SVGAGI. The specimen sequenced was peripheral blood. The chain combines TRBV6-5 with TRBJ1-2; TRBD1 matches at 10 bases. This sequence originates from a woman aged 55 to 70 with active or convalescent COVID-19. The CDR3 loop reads CASSRTGGTNYGYTF. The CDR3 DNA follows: TGTGCCAGCAGCCGGACAGGGGGTACGAACTATGGCTACACCTTC.